These T cell receptor beta chains were read from a single sample in a study of T cell repertoires in aging, cancer and after chemotherapy. In TCRdb, the multiplex PCR reads were re-called with MiXCR into one record per CDR3 protein. The sample lists about 10,000 distinct CDR3 sequences, around two fifths seen once, with around 1.7% in the top ten. The sample was blood. These receptors were taken from a human donor in good health. The CDR3 runs from the conserved cysteine through the conserved F or W. D genes are given only for firm matches. The listing skips clone size in some rows; elsewhere it reads once, few, many or a size class.

abundance	v_gene	j_gene	d_gene	CDR3nt	CDR3aa
-	TRBV19	TRBJ1-5	TRBD1	TGTGCCACTACCGCCTGGGACAGGGGGGATCAGCCCCAGCATTTT	CATTAWDRGDQPQHF
-	TRBV19	TRBJ1-4	-	TGTGCCAGTAGTATAGTTCGGGGGGCGAATGAAAAACTGTTTTTT	CASSIVRGANEKLFF
few	TRBV30	TRBJ2-1	-	TGTGCCTGCCATGACAGACAGATTTACTTC	CACHDRQIYF
-	TRBV29-1	TRBJ2-3	TRBD1	TGCAGCGTTTCGACAGGGAGCACAGATACGCAGTATTTT	CSVSTGSTDTQYF
-	TRBV6-1	TRBJ1-1	-	TGTGCCAGCAGTGAATACGGGGCGCCCACTGAAGCTTTCTTT	CASSEYGAPTEAFF
medium-sized	TRBV29-1	TRBJ2-7	TRBD1	TGCAGCGTAGTGGGACAGGACTCCTACGAGCAGTACTTC	CSVVGQDSYEQYF
few	TRBV28	TRBJ1-2	-	TGTGCCAGCACCCTGTTCAGGGTGTCGGGCTACACCTTC	CASTLFRVSGYTF
few	TRBV4-1	TRBJ2-6	TRBD2	TGCGCCAGCAGCCCGGGGGGGCAGGGCCGCTCTGGGGCCAACGTCCTGACTTTC	CASSPGGQGRSGANVLTF
-	TRBV24-1	TRBJ2-5	TRBD2	TGTGCCACCAGTGATTTGCATCGGGGGGGCGCAGAGACCCAGTACTTC	CATSDLHRGGAETQYF
-	TRBV19	TRBJ1-2	-	TGTGCCAGTAGGCGCAACTATGGCTACACCTTC	CASRRNYGYTF